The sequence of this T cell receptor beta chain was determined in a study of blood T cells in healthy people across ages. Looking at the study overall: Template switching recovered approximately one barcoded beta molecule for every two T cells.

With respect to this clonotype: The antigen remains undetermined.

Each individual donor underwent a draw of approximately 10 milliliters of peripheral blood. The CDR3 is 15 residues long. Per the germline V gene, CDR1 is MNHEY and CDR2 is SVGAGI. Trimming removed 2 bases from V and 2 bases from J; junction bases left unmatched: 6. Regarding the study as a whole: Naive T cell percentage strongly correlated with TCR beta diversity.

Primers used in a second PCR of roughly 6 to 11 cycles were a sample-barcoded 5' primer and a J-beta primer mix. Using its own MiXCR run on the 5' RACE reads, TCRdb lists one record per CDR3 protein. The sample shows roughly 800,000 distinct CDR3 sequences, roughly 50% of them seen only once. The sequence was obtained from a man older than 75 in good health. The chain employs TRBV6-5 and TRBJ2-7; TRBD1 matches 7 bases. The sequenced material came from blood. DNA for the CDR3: TGTGCCAGCAGTTACCTACAGGGGAAGCCCTACGAGCAGTACTTC. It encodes CASSYLQGKPYEQYF.